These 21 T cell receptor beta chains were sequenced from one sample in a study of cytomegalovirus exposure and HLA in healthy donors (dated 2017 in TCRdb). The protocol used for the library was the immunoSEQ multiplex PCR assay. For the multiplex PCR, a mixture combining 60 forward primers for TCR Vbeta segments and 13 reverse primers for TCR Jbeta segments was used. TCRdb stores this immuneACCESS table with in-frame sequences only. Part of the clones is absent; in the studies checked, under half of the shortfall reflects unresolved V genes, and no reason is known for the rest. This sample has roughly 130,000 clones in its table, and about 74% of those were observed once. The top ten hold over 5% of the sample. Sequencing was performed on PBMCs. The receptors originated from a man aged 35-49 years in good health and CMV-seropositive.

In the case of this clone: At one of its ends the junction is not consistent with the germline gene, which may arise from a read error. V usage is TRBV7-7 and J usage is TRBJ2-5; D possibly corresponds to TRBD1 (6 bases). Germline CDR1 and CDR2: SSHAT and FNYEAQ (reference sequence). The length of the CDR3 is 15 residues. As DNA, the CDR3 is TGTGCTAGCAGCCCAGACGCCGCTAGGGGGGAGACCCAGTACTTC. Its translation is CASSPDAARGETQYF.

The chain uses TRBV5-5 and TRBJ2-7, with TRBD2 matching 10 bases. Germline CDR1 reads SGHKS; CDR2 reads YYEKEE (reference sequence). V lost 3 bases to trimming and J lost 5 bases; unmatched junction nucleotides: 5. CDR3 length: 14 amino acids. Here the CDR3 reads CASSSRTSGDEQYF. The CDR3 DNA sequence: TGTGCCAGCAGCTCAAGGACTAGCGGAGACGAGCAGTACTTC.

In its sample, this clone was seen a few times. The CDR3 loop reads CASTKWGGALGTEAFF. Written as DNA, the CDR3 is TGTGCCAGCACCAAATGGGGGGGCGCCCTGGGCACTGAAGCTTTCTTT. The chain has TRBV6-6 and TRBJ1-1; D perhaps matches TRBD1 (6 bases). The CDR3 consists of 16 residues. Germline CDR1 is MNHNY and CDR2 is SVGAGI (reference sequence). V was trimmed by 7 bases and J by 4 bases, leaving 22 bases between them.

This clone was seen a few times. The chain's CDR3 is CASSQPGLAEETQYF. DNA for the CDR3: TGTGCCAGCAGTCAACCGGGACTAGCGGAAGAGACCCAGTACTTC. The V and J genes are TRBV27 and TRBJ2-5; 11 nucleotides align to TRBD2. J gave up 3 bases and V 5 bases, and 5 bases lay outside the gene matches. There are 15 residues in the CDR3. CDR1 is MNHEY, CDR2 SMNVEV, per germline (reference sequence).

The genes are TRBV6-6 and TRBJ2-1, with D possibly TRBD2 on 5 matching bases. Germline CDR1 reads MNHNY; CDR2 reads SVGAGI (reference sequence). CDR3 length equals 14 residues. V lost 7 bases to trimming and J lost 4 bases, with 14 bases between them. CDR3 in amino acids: CASTPLGQYNEQFF. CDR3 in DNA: TGTGCCAGCACCCCACTAGGCCAGTACAATGAGCAGTTCTTC.

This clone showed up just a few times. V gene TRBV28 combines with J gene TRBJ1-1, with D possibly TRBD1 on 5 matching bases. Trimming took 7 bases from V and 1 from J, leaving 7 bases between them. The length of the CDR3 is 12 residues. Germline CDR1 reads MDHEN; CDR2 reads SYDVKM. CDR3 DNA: TGTGCCAGCAACGGGGGGAACACTGAAGCTTTCTTT. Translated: CASNGGNTEAFF.

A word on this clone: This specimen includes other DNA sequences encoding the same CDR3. The DNA for the CDR3 is TGTGCCAGCAGCCTGGCAGGGGGCGGAAACACCATATATTTT. It encodes CASSLAGGGNTIYF. The chain has TRBV5-6 and TRBJ1-3; 8 bases align to TRBD1. Germline values: CDR1 SGHDT, CDR2 YYEEEE. Germline trimming cut 4 bases from V and 4 bases from J; bases unmatched to any gene: 4. The CDR3 is 14 amino acids.

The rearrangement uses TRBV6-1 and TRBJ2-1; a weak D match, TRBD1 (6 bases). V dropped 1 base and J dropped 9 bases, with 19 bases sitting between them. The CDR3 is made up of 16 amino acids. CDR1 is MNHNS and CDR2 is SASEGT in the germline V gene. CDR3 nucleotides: TGTGCCAGCAGTGAAGGTTGGGCAGGGGCATCGGGTGAGCAGTTCTTC. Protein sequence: CASSEGWAGASGEQFF.

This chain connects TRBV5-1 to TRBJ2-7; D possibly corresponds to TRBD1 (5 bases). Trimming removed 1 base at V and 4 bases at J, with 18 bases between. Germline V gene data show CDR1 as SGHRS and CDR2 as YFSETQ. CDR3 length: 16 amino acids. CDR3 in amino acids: CASSLLVTGAAYEQYF. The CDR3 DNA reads TGCGCCAGCAGCTTGTTGGTCACAGGAGCCGCTTACGAGCAGTACTTC.

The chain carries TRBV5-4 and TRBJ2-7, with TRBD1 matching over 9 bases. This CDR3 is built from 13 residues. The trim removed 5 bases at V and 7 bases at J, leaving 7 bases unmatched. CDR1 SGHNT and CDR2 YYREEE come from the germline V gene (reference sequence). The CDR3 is CASRAGTGREQYF. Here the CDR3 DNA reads TGTGCCAGCAGAGCCGGGACAGGGAGGGAGCAGTACTTC.

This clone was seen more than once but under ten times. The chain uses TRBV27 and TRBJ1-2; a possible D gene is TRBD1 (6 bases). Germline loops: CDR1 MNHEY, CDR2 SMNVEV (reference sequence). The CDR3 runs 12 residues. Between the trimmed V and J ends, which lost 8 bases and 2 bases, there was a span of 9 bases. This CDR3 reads CASRRGNYGYTF. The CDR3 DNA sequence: TGTGCCAGCCGCAGGGGAAACTATGGCTACACCTTC.

The CDR3 DNA reads as TGTGCCAGCAGTGCGCTGGACAGGCTCTACGAGCAGTACTTC. Amino acids: CASSALDRLYEQYF. The gene calls are TRBV2 and TRBJ2-7, with TRBD1 matching over 7 bases. The CDR3 is made up of 14 amino acids. Germline V gives CDR1 SNHLY, CDR2 FYNNEI. Trimming at V came to 4 bases and at J to 3 bases, leaving 6 bases not matched to a gene. Full variable domain (rest looked up from reference TRBV2 and TRBJ2-7): EPEVTQTPSHQVTQMGQEVILRCVPISNHLYFYWYRQILGQKVEFLVSFYNNEISEKSEIFDDQFSVERPDGSNFTLKIRSTKLEDSAMYFCASSALDRLYEQYFGPGTRLTVT.

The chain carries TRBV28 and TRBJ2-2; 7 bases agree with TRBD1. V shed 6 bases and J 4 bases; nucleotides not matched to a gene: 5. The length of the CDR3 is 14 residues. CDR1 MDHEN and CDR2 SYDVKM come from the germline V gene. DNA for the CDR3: TGTGCCAGCAGGCCACAGGGGAGCACCGGGGAGCTGTTTTTT. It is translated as CASRPQGSTGELFF.

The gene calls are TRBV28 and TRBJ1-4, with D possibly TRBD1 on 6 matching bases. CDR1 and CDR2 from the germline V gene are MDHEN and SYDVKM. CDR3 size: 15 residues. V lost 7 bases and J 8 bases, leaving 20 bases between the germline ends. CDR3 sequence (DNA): TGTGCCAGCACCTTTGGGGGGGCGCTTAAGGAAAAACTGTTTTTT. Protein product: CASTFGGALKEKLFF. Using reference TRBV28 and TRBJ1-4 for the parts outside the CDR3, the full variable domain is DVKVTQSSRYLVKRTGEKVFLECVQDMDHENMFWYRQDPGLGLRLIYFSYDVKMKEKGDIPEGYSVSREKKERFSLILESASTNQTSMYLCASTFGGALKEKLFFGSGTQLSVL.

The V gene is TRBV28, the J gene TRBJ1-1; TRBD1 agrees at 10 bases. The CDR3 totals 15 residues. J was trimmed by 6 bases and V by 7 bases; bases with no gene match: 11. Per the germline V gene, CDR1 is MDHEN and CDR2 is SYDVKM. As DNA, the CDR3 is TGTGCCAGCAACCCCCGGACAGGGGGTTATTCTGAAGCTTTCTTT. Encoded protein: CASNPRTGGYSEAFF.

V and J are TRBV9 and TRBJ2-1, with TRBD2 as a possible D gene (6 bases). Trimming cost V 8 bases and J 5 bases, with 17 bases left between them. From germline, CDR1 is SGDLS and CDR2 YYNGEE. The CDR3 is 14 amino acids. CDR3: CASNRGIENNEQFF. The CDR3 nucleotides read TGTGCCAGTAATCGCGGGATAGAAAACAATGAGCAGTTCTTC.

The CDR3 is CASSTTGYNEQFF. The CDR3 DNA reads TGTGCCAGTAGTACGACAGGTTACAATGAGCAGTTCTTC. The J gene is TRBJ2-1, the V gene TRBV19; possible D gene TRBD1, 6 bases. The CDR3 spans 13 residues. Trimming took 4 bases from V and 4 from J, leaving 8 bases between them. CDR1 is LNHDA and CDR2 is SQIVND in the germline V gene (reference sequence).

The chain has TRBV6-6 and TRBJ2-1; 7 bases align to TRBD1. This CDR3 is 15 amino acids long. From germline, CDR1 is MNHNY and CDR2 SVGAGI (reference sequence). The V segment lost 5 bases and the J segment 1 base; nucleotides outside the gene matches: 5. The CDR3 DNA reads TGTGCCAGCAGTCAGAACAGGGGATCCTACAATGAGCAGTTCTTC. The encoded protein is CASSQNRGSYNEQFF.

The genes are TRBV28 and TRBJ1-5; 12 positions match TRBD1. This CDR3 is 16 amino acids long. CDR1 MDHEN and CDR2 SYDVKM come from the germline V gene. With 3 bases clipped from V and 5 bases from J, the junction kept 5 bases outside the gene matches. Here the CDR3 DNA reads TGTGCCAGCAGTTTTGGGACAGGGGGCTTCGATCAGCCCCAGCATTTT. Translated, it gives CASSFGTGGFDQPQHF.

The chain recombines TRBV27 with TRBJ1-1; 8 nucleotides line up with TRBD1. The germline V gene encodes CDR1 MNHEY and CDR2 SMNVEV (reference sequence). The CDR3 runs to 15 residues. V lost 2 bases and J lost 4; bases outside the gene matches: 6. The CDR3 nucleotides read TGTGCCAGCAGTTTACGCAGGGGGCGGATCACTGAAGCTTTCTTT. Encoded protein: CASSLRRGRITEAFF.

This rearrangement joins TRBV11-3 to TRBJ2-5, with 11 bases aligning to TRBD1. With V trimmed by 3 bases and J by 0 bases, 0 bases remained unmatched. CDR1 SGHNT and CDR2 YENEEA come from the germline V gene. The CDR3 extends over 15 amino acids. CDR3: CASSLGQGDQETQYF. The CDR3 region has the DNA TGTGCCAGCAGCTTGGGACAGGGGGACCAAGAGACCCAGTACTTC. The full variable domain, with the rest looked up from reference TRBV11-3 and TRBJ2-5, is EAGVVQSPRYKIIEKKQPVAFWCNPISGHNTLYWYLQNLGQGPELLIRYENEEAVDDSQLPKDRFSAERLKGVDSTLKIQPAELGDSAVYLCASSLGQGDQETQYFGPGTRLLVL.